Shown below are 22 T cell receptor beta chains from a single sample sequenced in a study of CD8 T cells in Susac syndrome. RNA amounts of about 0.45 to 1 ug underwent reverse transcription with random hexamers. TCRdb analysed the immunoSEQ multiplex PCR reads with MiXCR anew, one entry per CDR3 protein. The sample shows tens of thousands of distinct CDR3 sequences, around 94% of them seen only once. Sequencing was done on a sample of CD8+ T cells from PBMCs. These receptor sequences come from a human donor in good health.

The chain is built from TRBV7-9 and TRBJ1-1; TRBD1 agrees at 11 bases. CDR3 length: 16 residues. V gave up 7 bases and J gave up 0 bases; unmatched junction bases: 7. Germline CDR1 SEHNR, CDR2 FQNEAQ (reference sequence). As DNA, the CDR3 is TGTGCCAGCACCCAGAGGACAGGGGGCATGAACACTGAAGCTTTCTTT. Translated, it gives CASTQRTGGMNTEAFF. Full variable domain (rest looked up from reference TRBV7-9 and TRBJ1-1): DTGVSQNPRHKITKRGQNVTFRCDPISEHNRLYWYRQTLGQGPEFLTYFQNEAQLEKSRLLSDRFSAERPKGSFSTLEIQRTEQGDSAMYLCASTQRTGGMNTEAFFGQGTRLTVV.

CDR3: CASSLPQGRNTEAFF. The CDR3 DNA is TGTGCCAGCAGCCTACCCCAGGGGCGAAACACTGAAGCTTTCTTT. The chain has TRBV7-9 and TRBJ1-1, with a possible D match to TRBD1 (6 bases). The V end lost 5 bases, the J end lost 2 bases, and 15 bases lay between the germline ends. Germline CDR1 and CDR2: SEHNR and FQNEAQ (reference sequence). This CDR3 contains 15 residues.

This chain connects TRBV27 to TRBJ2-1, with D uncertain. V lost 4 bases and J 6 bases, leaving 7 bases between the germline ends. CDR3 length equals 12 residues. The germline V gene has CDR1 MNHEY and CDR2 SMNVEV (reference sequence). For the CDR3, the DNA is TGTGCCAGCAGTTGGATCGGCAATGAGCAGTTCTTC. The encoded protein is CASSWIGNEQFF.

The rearrangement uses TRBV12-3 or TRBV12-4 and TRBJ2-7, with 10 bases fitting TRBD1. This CDR3 has 12 amino acids. V shed 4 bases, J shed 6 bases, and the junction held 0 bases outside the gene matches. The CDR3 region has the DNA TGTGCCAGCAGTTGGACAGGGGGCGAGCAGTACTTC. The encoded protein is CASSWTGGEQYF.

The rearrangement joins TRBV7-9 to TRBJ1-1; a weak D match, TRBD1 (5 bases). V lost 5 bases, J lost 3 bases, and 10 bases lay in between. The CDR3 is 13 residues long. Germline lookup yields CDR1 SEHNR and CDR2 FQNEAQ (reference sequence). The CDR3 DNA reads as TGTGCCAGCAGCCGGGAGGGACACACTGAAGCTTTCTTT. It specifies CASSREGHTEAFF. The full variable domain, rest sourced from reference TRBV7-9 and TRBJ1-1, is DTGVSQNPRHKITKRGQNVTFRCDPISEHNRLYWYRQTLGQGPEFLTYFQNEAQLEKSRLLSDRFSAERPKGSFSTLEIQRTEQGDSAMYLCASSREGHTEAFFGQGTRLTVV.

This sequence joins TRBV25-1 and TRBJ1-2, with unresolved D. The CDR3 runs to 14 residues. V lost 1 base and J 6 bases, leaving 12 bases between the germline ends. Germline assignment: CDR1 MGHDK and CDR2 SYGVNS. The CDR3 sequence: CASSESGRGDGYTF. The CDR3 DNA follows: TGTGCCAGCAGTGAATCGGGGAGAGGAGATGGCTACACCTTC.

The sample holds a few counts of this clonotype. This rearrangement joins TRBV5-1 to TRBJ2-7; D not resolved. V lost 0 bases and J lost 3, with 13 bases in between. In germline, CDR1 is SGHRS, CDR2 YFSETQ. This CDR3 has 15 residues. CDR3 in amino acids: CASSLADMNGYEQYF. The CDR3 bases are TGCGCCAGCAGCTTGGCCGACATGAATGGCTACGAGCAGTACTTC.

This chain connects TRBV10-3 to TRBJ2-7; TRBD2 aligns across 12 bases. The ends lost 8 bases at V and 5 bases at J; junction bases unmatched: 7. The CDR3 sequence is 14 residues long. Germline V lookup: CDR1 ENHRY, CDR2 SYGVKD. The CDR3 DNA reads as TGTGCCATCGGACTAGCGGGGCCGATCGACGAGCAGTACTTC. Protein sequence: CAIGLAGPIDEQYF.

CDR3 DNA: TGTGCCAGCAGTCGCCGGGACAGTCCCACAGATACGCAGTATTTT. Encoded protein: CASSRRDSPTDTQYF. The chain has TRBV7-9 and TRBJ2-3; TRBD1 aligns across 7 bases. CDR1 and CDR2 (germline): SEHNR, FQNEAQ (reference sequence). Trimming removed 6 bases from V and 2 bases from J; junction bases left unmatched: 8. CDR3 length equals 15 residues. The full variable domain, completed using reference TRBV7-9 and TRBJ2-3, is DTGVSQNPRHKITKRGQNVTFRCDPISEHNRLYWYRQTLGQGPEFLTYFQNEAQLEKSRLLSDRFSAERPKGSFSTLEIQRTEQGDSAMYLCASSRRDSPTDTQYFGPGTRLTVL.

The chain couples TRBV11-3 to TRBJ2-5; TRBD1 matches 8 bases. The CDR3 loop spans 13 amino acids. The V segment lost 5 bases and the J segment 2 bases; nucleotides outside the gene matches: 1. The germline V gene encodes CDR1 SGHNT and CDR2 YENEEA. The CDR3 protein is CASSRTGQETQYF. CDR3 nucleotide sequence: TGTGCCAGCAGCCGGACAGGGCAAGAGACCCAGTACTTC. Based on the CDR3 plus reference TRBV11-3 and TRBJ2-5, the full variable domain is EAGVVQSPRYKIIEKKQPVAFWCNPISGHNTLYWYLQNLGQGPELLIRYENEEAVDDSQLPKDRFSAERLKGVDSTLKIQPAELGDSAVYLCASSRTGQETQYFGPGTRLLVL.

The genes are TRBV2 and TRBJ2-5, with D perhaps matching TRBD1 (5 bases). V gave up 9 bases and J gave up 5 bases, with 22 bases separating them. The CDR3 spans 15 residues. In germline, CDR1 is SNHLY, CDR2 FYNNEI. The CDR3: CASPTFQGGKETQYF. The CDR3 nucleotides read TGTGCCAGTCCCACCTTCCAGGGTGGAAAGGAGACCCAGTACTTC.

The chain links TRBV2 to TRBJ2-6; D is undetermined. Trimming took off 7 bases at V and 6 bases at J, with 10 bases between the two ends. The CDR3 is 13 residues long. The germline gives CDR1 SNHLY, CDR2 FYNNEI. CDR3 sequence (DNA): TGTGCCAGCAATTTTCCGTCGGCCAACGTCCTGACTTTC. Translating it yields CASNFPSANVLTF.

V gene TRBV4-1 combines with J gene TRBJ1-1; 8 nucleotides agree with TRBD1. Per the germline V gene, CDR1 is MGHRA and CDR2 is YSYEKL. There are 14 residues in the CDR3. V was pared by 3 bases and J by 1 base, with 1 base of the junction left unmatched. For the CDR3, the DNA is TGCGCCAGCAGCCATGGACAGGGGAACACTGAAGCTTTCTTT. It is translated as CASSHGQGNTEAFF.

V is TRBV9 and J is TRBJ1-1; 8 bases agree with TRBD1. Germline V gene sequence: CDR1 SGDLS, CDR2 YYNGEE. V shed 2 bases, J shed 1 base, and the junction held 1 base outside the gene matches. This CDR3 has 14 amino acids. The CDR3 DNA reads as TGTGCCAGCAGCGTGGACAGGGCGAACACTGAAGCTTTCTTT. Its translation is CASSVDRANTEAFF.

The V and J genes are TRBV7-9 and TRBJ1-1; D not resolved. Germline CDR1 SEHNR, CDR2 FQNEAQ (reference sequence). The CDR3 loop spans 13 amino acids. With 8 bases removed from V and 8 bases from J, the gap between germline ends came to 18 bases. For the CDR3, the DNA is TGTGCCAGCTTCTTAGCGGACCAATGGGAAGCTTTCTTT. Protein sequence: CASFLADQWEAFF.

The chain has TRBV5-1 and TRBJ2-7; perhaps D is TRBD1 or TRBD2 (5 bases each). CDR3 length equals 14 residues. Germline loops: CDR1 SGHRS, CDR2 YFSETQ. The V end lost 2 bases, the J end lost 2 bases, and 11 bases lay between the germline ends. CDR3 in amino acids: CASSLGDGAYEQYV. The CDR3 region has the DNA TGCGCCAGCAGCTTAGGGGACGGGGCCTACGAGCAGTACGTC.

The CDR3 protein is CASSPSGANEQFF. CDR3 DNA sequence: TGTGCCAGCAGCCCTAGCGGGGCCAATGAGCAGTTCTTC. This rearrangement joins TRBV7-9 to TRBJ2-1; 9 bases align to TRBD2. The CDR3 runs 13 residues. The germline CDR1 and CDR2 sequences are SEHNR and FQNEAQ (reference sequence). Losses at the gene ends were 5 bases for V and 6 bases for J; bases not matched to a gene: 2. Full variable domain (outside the CDR3, taken from reference TRBV7-9 and TRBJ2-1): DTGVSQNPRHKITKRGQNVTFRCDPISEHNRLYWYRQTLGQGPEFLTYFQNEAQLEKSRLLSDRFSAERPKGSFSTLEIQRTEQGDSAMYLCASSPSGANEQFFGPGTRLTVL.

The chain is built from TRBV6-1 and TRBJ2-7, with TRBD2 matching over 9 bases. The V gene end was trimmed by 4 bases and the J gene end by 0 bases; junction bases not matched to a gene: 19. The CDR3 loop spans 20 amino acids. CDR1 is MNHNS, CDR2 SASEGT, per germline. The CDR3 spells CASSVRRVSGSQASSYEQYV. CDR3 nucleotide sequence: TGTGCCAGCAGTGTTCGCCGTGTTAGCGGGAGTCAGGCGAGCTCCTACGAGCAGTACGTC.

V usage is TRBV29-1 and J usage is TRBJ1-1, with D possibly being TRBD1 (5 bases). CDR1 and CDR2 from the germline V gene are SQVTM and ANQGSEA. The CDR3 length is 14 residues. Trimming stripped 7 bases from V and 1 base from J, with 16 bases between. In nucleotides, the CDR3 is TGCAGCGCCAACGGAGGGGCGCGGAACACTGAAGCTTTCTTT. This codes for CSANGGARNTEAFF.

V and J are TRBV28 and TRBJ2-1, with 10 bases aligning to TRBD2. The CDR3 spans 16 residues. The V and J ends lost 6 bases and 3 bases, in that order; junction bases with no gene match: 8. Germline V gene data show CDR1 as MDHEN and CDR2 as SYDVKM. The DNA for the CDR3 is TGTGCCAGCAGCCTTACGGGACTAGCGTTCTACAATGAGCAGTTCTTC. Translated, it gives CASSLTGLAFYNEQFF.

The chain combines TRBV15 with TRBJ2-1, with D tentatively TRBD2 (6 bases). CDR1 is LNHNV and CDR2 is YYDKDF in the germline V gene (reference sequence). The V end was cut by 4 bases, the J end by 1 base, with 14 bases between. The CDR3 contains 16 residues. CDR3 sequence: CATSKGAGPSYNEQFF. The CDR3 region has the DNA TGTGCCACCAGCAAAGGAGCGGGTCCGTCCTACAATGAGCAGTTCTTC.

The V gene is TRBV12-3 or TRBV12-4, the J gene TRBJ2-1, with 16 bases lining up with TRBD2. The CDR3 has 18 residues. V shed 6 bases, J shed 4 bases, and the junction held 9 bases outside the gene matches. CDR3 DNA: TGTGCCAGCAGCCCGGGACTAGCGGGAGGGGCACAATACAATGAGCAGTTCTTC. Amino acids: CASSPGLAGGAQYNEQFF.